Below are 16 T cell receptor beta chains sequenced from a single sample in a study of CD8+ T cells in alopecia areata. Extracted RNA was reverse transcribed into cDNA, the sequencing template. Sequenced by immunoSEQ multiplex PCR; TCRdb stores in-frame clones only, minus some. The sample includes around 190,000 clones, roughly 64% seen only once; the top ten take roughly 4.2%. Stated treatment: oral pan-JAK inhibitor, 5-10 mg twice daily. The sequenced sample was CD4+ T cells sorted from blood, obtained at week 4, from a patient treated with tofacitinib. The origin of the receptors is a human donor with alopecia areata.

V gene TRBV11-3 combines with J gene TRBJ2-5; no clear D gene. This CDR3 has 14 amino acids. Germline V lookup: CDR1 SGHNT, CDR2 YENEEA. Trimming removed 4 bases at V and 4 bases at J, with 13 bases between. This chain's CDR3 is CASSSVGLGETQYF. CDR3 DNA: TGTGCCAGCAGCTCGGTTGGGTTGGGAGAGACCCAGTACTTC.

This clone was observed a handful of times. This rearrangement joins TRBV7-2 to TRBJ2-5; D remains ambiguous. Germline lookup yields CDR1 SGHTA and CDR2 FQGNSA. The CDR3 extends over 13 amino acids. V was shortened by 4 bases and J by 4 bases, with 10 bases between the two germline ends. The CDR3 nucleotides are TGTGCCAGCAGCTCTATATCGGCAGAGACCCAGTACTTC. This sequence encodes CASSSISAETQYF.

The rearrangement uses TRBV18 and TRBJ2-3; D perhaps matches TRBD1 (5 bases). Germline CDR1 and CDR2: KGHSH and LQKENI. V shed 0 bases and J shed 4 bases, with 11 bases lying between them. This CDR3 has 15 residues. CDR3 sequence (DNA): TGTGCCAGCTCACCACCGACAGCGAGCCCAGATACGCAGTATTTT. Translated: CASSPPTASPDTQYF.

This clone was picked up a small number of times. The chain couples TRBV4-1 to TRBJ2-4, with 7 nucleotides matching TRBD2. CDR3 length equals 16 residues. Trimming at V came to 3 bases and at J to 0 bases, leaving 5 bases not matched to a gene. Per germline, CDR1 MGHRA and CDR2 YSYEKL. The CDR3 protein is CASSHRAGLAKNIQYF. The CDR3 DNA sequence: TGCGCCAGCAGCCACCGAGCGGGGTTAGCCAAAAACATTCAGTACTTC.

The rearrangement links TRBV25-1 to TRBJ2-5, with 7 bases aligning to TRBD1. Trimming at V came to 5 bases and at J to 4 bases, leaving 4 bases not matched to a gene. Germline loops: CDR1 MGHDK, CDR2 SYGVNS. The CDR3 spans 13 residues. CDR3 coding DNA: TGTGCCAGCAGTCCCCGGGACAGAGAGACCCAGTACTTC. It encodes CASSPRDRETQYF.

The chain uses TRBV6-6 and TRBJ2-3, with D possibly TRBD2 on 6 matching bases. The CDR3 is 14 amino acids. Germline V gives CDR1 MNHNY, CDR2 SVGAGI (reference sequence). The V gene lost 8 bases and the J gene lost 0 bases, with 12 bases spanning the gap. The CDR3: CASALATSTDTQYF. The CDR3 DNA reads TGTGCCAGCGCTCTAGCGACTAGCACAGATACGCAGTATTTT.

The sample holds a few counts of this clone. The genes are TRBV7-9 and TRBJ1-1, with 7 bases that match TRBD1. This CDR3 is 13 amino acids long. Germline values: CDR1 SEHNR, CDR2 FQNEAQ (reference sequence). V was pared by 5 bases and J by 1 base, with 1 base of the junction left unmatched. The CDR3 nucleotides read TGTGCCAGCAGCCGACAGGGGAACACTGAAGCTTTCTTT. Protein sequence: CASSRQGNTEAFF.

This clone was detected only a few times. The chain uses TRBV7-8 and TRBJ2-2, with a tentative D call TRBD2 (6 bases). V was cut by 4 bases and J by 7 bases, with 22 bases left in between. Germline V gene lookup returns CDR1 SGHVS and CDR2 FQNEAQ. CDR3 size: 17 residues. The CDR3 loop reads CASSSLRDLLVGGELFF. In DNA, the CDR3 is TGTGCCAGCAGCTCCCTCCGGGACTTACTCGTGGGCGGGGAGCTGTTTTTT.

The V call is TRBV30, the J call TRBJ1-1, with TRBD1 matching 8 bases. The CDR3 extends over 17 amino acids. Trimming removed 0 bases from V and 7 bases from J; junction bases left unmatched: 16. Germline V CDR1 and CDR2: GTSNPN, SVGIG (reference sequence). CDR3 sequence reads: CAWSVWAGGADKIEAFF. Written as DNA, the CDR3 is TGTGCCTGGAGTGTATGGGCAGGGGGCGCAGATAAGATTGAAGCTTTCTTT.

This chain joins TRBV2 and TRBJ2-1; the D is unclear. Germline CDR1 reads SNHLY; CDR2 reads FYNNEI. This CDR3 is built from 11 residues. V dropped 7 bases and J dropped 4 bases, with 5 bases sitting between them. The CDR3 region has the DNA TGTGCCAGCAAAGGATACAATGAGCAGTTCTTC. Its protein is CASKGYNEQFF.

The chain has TRBV30 and TRBJ1-6, with a tentative D call TRBD1 (6 bases). This CDR3 spans 15 amino acids. Germline V gene data show CDR1 as GTSNPN and CDR2 as SVGIG (reference sequence). V was trimmed by 3 bases and J by 10 bases, leaving 19 bases between them. CDR3 in amino acids: CAWSRGAGGGSPLHF. In DNA, the CDR3 is TGTGCCTGGAGCCGGGGGGCTGGGGGCGGATCACCCCTCCACTTT.

This chain joins TRBV5-4 and TRBJ2-5, with TRBD1 matching 7 bases. The germline gives CDR1 SGHNT, CDR2 YYREEE (reference sequence). Trimming at V came to 0 bases and at J to 3 bases, leaving 5 bases not matched to a gene. The length of the CDR3 is 15 residues. CDR3 coding DNA: TGTGCCAGCAGCTTGGCCGACAGGGCGGAAGAGACCCAGTACTTC. Amino acid sequence: CASSLADRAEETQYF.

The chain is built from TRBV7-2 and TRBJ2-5; 10 bases align to TRBD2. The V gene end was trimmed by 2 bases and the J gene end by 5 bases; junction bases not matched to a gene: 8. Germline V gene lookup returns CDR1 SGHTA and CDR2 FQGNSA. The CDR3 runs 16 residues. The DNA for the CDR3 is TGTGCCAGCAGCTTAAATCCTAGCGGGGGTGGCGAGACCCAGTACTTC. It specifies CASSLNPSGGGETQYF. Combining the CDR3 with reference TRBV7-2 and TRBJ2-5 gives the whole variable domain GAGVSQSPSNKVTEKGKDVELRCDPISGHTALYWYRQSLGQGLEFLIYFQGNSAPDKSGLPSDRFSAERTGGSVSTLTIQRTQQEDSAVYLCASSLNPSGGGETQYFGPGTRLLVL.

The chain employs TRBV6-4 and TRBJ1-1; D perhaps matches TRBD1 (5 bases). The germline CDR1 and CDR2 sequences are MRHNA and SNTAGT. Trimming left V 4 bases short and J 1 base short, with 10 bases between. CDR3 length equals 14 residues. This chain's CDR3 is CASSASTGNTEAFF. In DNA form, the CDR3 reads TGTGCCAGCAGTGCCAGTACAGGGAACACTGAAGCTTTCTTT.

The chain uses TRBV30 and TRBJ1-1, with unresolved D. Trimming took 2 bases from V and 4 from J, leaving 20 bases between them. Germline-derived CDR1 and CDR2 are GTSNPN and SVGIG (reference sequence). There are 16 residues in the CDR3. CDR3 in DNA: TGTGCCTGGAGTCCGAGCTCGGGGAGATTGAGCACTGAAGCTTTCTTT. It codes for CAWSPSSGRLSTEAFF.

This clone was recorded a few times. V and J are TRBV11-2 and TRBJ2-1; TRBD1 matches at 9 bases. The length of the CDR3 is 16 residues. Germline-derived CDR1 and CDR2 are SGHAT and FQNNGV. V trimming: 7 bases; J trimming: 4 bases; junction bases outside the gene matches: 11. The CDR3 loop is CASTPSGTGFYNEQFF. The CDR3 bases are TGTGCCAGCACCCCCTCCGGGACAGGGTTTTACAATGAGCAGTTCTTC. Complete variable domain (other parts from reference TRBV11-2 and TRBJ2-1): EAGVAQSPRYKIIEKRQSVAFWCNPISGHATLYWYQQILGQGPKLLIQFQNNGVVDDSQLPKDRFSAERLKGVDSTLKIQPAKLEDSAVYLCASTPSGTGFYNEQFFGPGTRLTVL.